These 9 T cell receptor beta chains share one sample of origin, sequenced in a study of early T cells in non-severe SARS-CoV-2 infection. Via MiXCR, TCRdb re-called the 5' RACE reads, giving one row per CDR3 protein. The sample gives 25,000 or so distinct CDR3 sequences, about 2.7% of which show up once; over 0.65% is in the top ten. The material sequenced was whole blood. The receptors were gathered from an adult who was a healthcare worker with PCR-confirmed SARS-CoV-2 infection or an uninfected control (not recorded which).

This clonotype was seen repeatedly, ten times or more. The chain combines TRBV6-2 or TRBV6-3 with TRBJ2-1; possible D gene TRBD2, 7 bases. The CDR3 is made up of 16 amino acids. Germline CDR1 and CDR2: MNHEY and SVGEGT. Trimming shortened V by 2 bases and J by 7 bases, and 18 bases separated the two germline ends. The CDR3 region is CASSYHNRGALNEQFF. The DNA for the CDR3 is TGTGCCAGCAGTTACCACAATCGGGGGGCGCTTAATGAGCAGTTCTTC.

This clonotype was recorded at least ten times. The rearrangement joins TRBV27 to TRBJ2-1; D is perhaps TRBD1 or TRBD2 (5 bases each). Trimming removed 9 bases at V and 7 bases at J, with 25 bases between. Germline assignment: CDR1 MNHEY and CDR2 SMNVEV (reference sequence). CDR3 length: 16 residues. The CDR3 protein is CARIDDGGGAVNEQFF. The CDR3 DNA follows: TGTGCCAGAATAGATGATGGTGGGGGTGCCGTGAATGAGCAGTTCTTC.

This clonotype came up many times. The chain uses TRBV7-3 and TRBJ2-2, with 8 nucleotides matching TRBD2. The CDR3 has 15 amino acids. The germline V gene has CDR1 SGHTA and CDR2 FQGTGA. V lost 5 bases and J lost 10; bases outside the gene matches: 12. The CDR3 sequence: CASSPMFSGVEELFF. DNA for the CDR3: TGTGCCAGCAGCCCGATGTTTAGCGGGGTCGAGGAGCTGTTTTTT. Together with reference TRBV7-3 and TRBJ2-2, the CDR3 gives the full variable domain: GAGVSQTPSNKVTEKGKYVELRCDPISGHTALYWYRQSLGQGPEFLIYFQGTGAADDSGLPNDRFFAVRPEGSVSTLKIQRTERGDSAVYLCASSPMFSGVEELFFGEGSRLTVL.

The gene calls are TRBV6-4 and TRBJ2-1; D ambiguous. The CDR3 contains 16 residues. Between the trimmed V and J ends, which lost 2 bases and 1 base, there was a span of 12 bases. Germline V gene lookup returns CDR1 MRHNA and CDR2 SNTAGT. The CDR3 DNA is TGTGCCAGCAGTGACCACAGACTGTCTTCCTACAATGAGCAGTTCTTC. Its protein product is CASSDHRLSSYNEQFF.

This clonotype has at least ten counts. The rearrangement links TRBV18 to TRBJ2-3; D ambiguous. CDR1 and CDR2 from the germline V gene are KGHSH and LQKENI. This CDR3 contains 15 residues. The V gene lost 4 bases and the J gene lost 4 bases, with 15 bases spanning the gap. CDR3 region: CASSRSRPDADTQYF. Here the CDR3 DNA reads TGTGCCAGCTCACGGTCAAGGCCCGACGCAGATACGCAGTATTTT. Complete variable domain (other parts from reference TRBV18 and TRBJ2-3): NAGVMQNPRHLVRRRGQEARLRCSPMKGHSHVYWYRQLPEEGLKFMVYLQKENIIDESGMPKERFSAEFPKEGPSILRIQQVVRGDSAAYFCASSRSRPDADTQYFGPGTRLTVL.

This clonotype was seen only a few times. The V gene is TRBV6-6, the J gene TRBJ2-7; tentatively, D is TRBD1 (7 bases). CDR1 MNHNY and CDR2 SVGAGI come from the germline V gene (reference sequence). The V and J ends lost 4 bases and 7 bases respectively, with 17 bases between them. The CDR3 spans 14 residues. The CDR3 here is CASSFHRDSGEQYV. CDR3 nucleotides: TGTGCCAGCAGTTTTCACCGGGACAGCGGGGAGCAGTACGTC.

The chain has TRBV5-4 and TRBJ1-1; D is unresolved. Trimming took off 2 bases at V and 1 base at J, with 6 bases between the two ends. The length of the CDR3 is 13 residues. CDR1 and CDR2 (germline): SGHNT, YYREEE (reference sequence). CDR3 DNA sequence: TGTGCCAGCAGCTTTTCCCAGAACACTGAAGCTTTCTTT. Encoded protein: CASSFSQNTEAFF.

This clonotype was seen ten or more times. The V call is TRBV19, the J call TRBJ1-5; 7 bases map to TRBD1. With 7 bases clipped from V and 0 bases from J, the junction kept 6 bases outside the gene matches. Per germline, CDR1 LNHDA and CDR2 SQIVND (reference sequence). The CDR3 is 15 residues long. DNA for the CDR3: TGTGCCAGTAATTACAGGGGAGGTAGCAATCAGCCCCAGCATTTT. This translates into CASNYRGGSNQPQHF.

A note on this clonotype: Being one base from a much bigger clone, this may be a read error. V gene TRBV12-3 or TRBV12-4 combines with J gene TRBJ1-6; no reliable D call. The CDR3 loop spans 13 amino acids. This chain's CDR3 is CVSSLFDNSPLHF. In DNA form, the CDR3 reads TGTGTCAGCAGTTTATTCGATAATTCACCCCTCCACTTT.